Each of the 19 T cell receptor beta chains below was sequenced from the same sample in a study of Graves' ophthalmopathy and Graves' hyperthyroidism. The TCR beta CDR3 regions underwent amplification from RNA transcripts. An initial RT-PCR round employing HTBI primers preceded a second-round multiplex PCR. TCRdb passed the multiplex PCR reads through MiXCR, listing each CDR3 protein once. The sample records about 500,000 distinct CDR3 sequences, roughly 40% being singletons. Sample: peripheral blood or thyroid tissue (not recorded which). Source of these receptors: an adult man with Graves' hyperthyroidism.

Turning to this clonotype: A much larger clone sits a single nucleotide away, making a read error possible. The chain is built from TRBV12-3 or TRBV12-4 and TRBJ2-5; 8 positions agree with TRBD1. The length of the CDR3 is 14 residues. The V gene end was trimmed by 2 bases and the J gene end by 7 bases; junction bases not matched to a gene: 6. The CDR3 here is CASSLQGARGTQYF. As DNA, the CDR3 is TGTGCCAGCAGTTTACAGGGGGCCCGAGGGACCCAGTACTTC.

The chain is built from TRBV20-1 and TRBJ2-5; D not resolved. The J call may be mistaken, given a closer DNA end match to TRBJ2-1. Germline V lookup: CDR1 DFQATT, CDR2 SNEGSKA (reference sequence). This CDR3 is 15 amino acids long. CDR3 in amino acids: CSARDLEAGYNEQFF. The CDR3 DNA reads TGCAGTGCTAGAGATCTCGAGGCCGGCTACAATGAGCAGTTCTTC.

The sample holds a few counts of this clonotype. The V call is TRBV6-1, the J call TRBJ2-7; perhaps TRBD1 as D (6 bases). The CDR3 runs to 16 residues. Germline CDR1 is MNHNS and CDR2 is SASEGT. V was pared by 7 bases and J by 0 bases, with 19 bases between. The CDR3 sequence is CASTSQGKKGSYEQYF. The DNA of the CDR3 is TGTGCCAGCACTAGTCAGGGGAAAAAAGGCTCCTACGAGCAGTACTTC.

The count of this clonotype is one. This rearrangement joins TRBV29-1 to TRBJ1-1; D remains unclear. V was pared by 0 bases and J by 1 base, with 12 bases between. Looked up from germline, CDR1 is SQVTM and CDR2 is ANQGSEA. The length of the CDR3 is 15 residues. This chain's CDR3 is CSVEDGVTGNTEAFF. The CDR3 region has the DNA TGCAGCGTTGAAGATGGTGTCACGGGGAACACTGAAGCTTTCTTT.

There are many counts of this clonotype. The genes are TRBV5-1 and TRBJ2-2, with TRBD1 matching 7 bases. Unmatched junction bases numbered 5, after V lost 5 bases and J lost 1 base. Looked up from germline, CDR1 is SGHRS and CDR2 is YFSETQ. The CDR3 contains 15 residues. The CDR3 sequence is CASSSRQGNTGELFF. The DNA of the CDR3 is TGCGCCAGCAGTAGCCGACAGGGGAACACCGGGGAGCTGTTTTTT.

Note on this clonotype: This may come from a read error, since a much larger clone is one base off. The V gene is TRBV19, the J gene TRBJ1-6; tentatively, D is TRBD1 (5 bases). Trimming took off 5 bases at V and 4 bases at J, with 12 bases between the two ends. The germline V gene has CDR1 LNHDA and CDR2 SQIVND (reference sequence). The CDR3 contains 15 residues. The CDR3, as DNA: TGTGCCAGTAGTGTTAGGGACGTATATAATTCACCCCTCCACTTT. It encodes CASSVRDVYNSPLHF.

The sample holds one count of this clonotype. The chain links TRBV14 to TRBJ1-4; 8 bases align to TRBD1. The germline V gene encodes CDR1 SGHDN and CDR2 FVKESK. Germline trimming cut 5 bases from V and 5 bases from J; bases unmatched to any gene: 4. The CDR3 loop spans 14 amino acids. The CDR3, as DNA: TGTGCCAGCAGCGGCTGGGACAGGAATGAAAAACTGTTTTTT. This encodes CASSGWDRNEKLFF. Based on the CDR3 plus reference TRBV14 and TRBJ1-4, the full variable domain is EAGVTQFPSHSVIEKGQTVTLRCDPISGHDNLYWYRRVMGKEIKFLLHFVKESKQDESGMPNNRFLAERTGGTYSTLKVQPAELEDSGVYFCASSGWDRNEKLFFGSGTQLSVL.

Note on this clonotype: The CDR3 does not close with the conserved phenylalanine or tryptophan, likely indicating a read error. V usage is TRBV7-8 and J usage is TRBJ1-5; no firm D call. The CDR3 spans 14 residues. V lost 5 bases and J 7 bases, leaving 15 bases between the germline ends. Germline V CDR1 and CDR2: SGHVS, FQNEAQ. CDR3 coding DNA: TGTGCCAGCAGCCACCTTGAGGGTTGGCAGCCCCAGCATCTT. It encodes CASSHLEGWQPQHL.

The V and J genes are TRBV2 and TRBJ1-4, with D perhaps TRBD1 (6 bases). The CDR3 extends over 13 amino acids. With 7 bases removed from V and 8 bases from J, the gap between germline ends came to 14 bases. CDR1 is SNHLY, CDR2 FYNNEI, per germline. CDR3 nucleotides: TGTGCCAGCACTCCCGGAGGGGGAGAAAAACTGTTTTTT. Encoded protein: CASTPGGGEKLFF.

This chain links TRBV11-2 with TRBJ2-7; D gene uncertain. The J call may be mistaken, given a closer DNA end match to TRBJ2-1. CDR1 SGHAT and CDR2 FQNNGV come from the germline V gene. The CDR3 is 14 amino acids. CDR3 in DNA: TGTGCCAGCAGCTTAATGTGGCAGAACAATGAGCAGTTCTTC. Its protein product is CASSLMWQNNEQFF.

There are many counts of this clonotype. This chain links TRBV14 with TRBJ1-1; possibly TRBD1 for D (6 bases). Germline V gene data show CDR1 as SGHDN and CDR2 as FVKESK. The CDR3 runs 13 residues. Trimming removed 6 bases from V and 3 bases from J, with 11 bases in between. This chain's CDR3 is CASSHRVYTEAFF. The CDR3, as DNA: TGTGCCAGCAGTCACAGGGTGTACACTGAAGCTTTCTTT.

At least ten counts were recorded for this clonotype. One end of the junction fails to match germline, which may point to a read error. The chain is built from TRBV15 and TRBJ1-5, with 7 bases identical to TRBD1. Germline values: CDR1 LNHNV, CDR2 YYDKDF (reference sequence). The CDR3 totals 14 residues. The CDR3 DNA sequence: TGTGCCGCCAGCCGGGACAGAGAGAATCAGCCCCAGCATTTT. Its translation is CAASRDRENQPQHF.

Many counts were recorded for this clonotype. The CDR3 bases are TGCAGCGTTGAAGATGGGGGTTTGCACCAAAGGATCTATGGCTACACCTTC. This gives the protein CSVEDGGLHQRIYGYTF. This rearrangement joins TRBV29-1 to TRBJ1-2; D is possibly TRBD1 (5 bases). In germline, CDR1 is SQVTM, CDR2 ANQGSEA. The CDR3 sequence is 17 residues long. Between the trimmed V and J ends, which lost 0 bases and 4 bases, there was a span of 21 bases.

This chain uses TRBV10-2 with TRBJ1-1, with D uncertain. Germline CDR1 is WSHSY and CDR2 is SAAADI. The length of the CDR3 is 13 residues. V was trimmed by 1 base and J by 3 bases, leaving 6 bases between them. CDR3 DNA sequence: TGCGCCAGCAGTGAGTACGAGGACACTGAAGCTTTCTTT. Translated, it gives CASSEYEDTEAFF.

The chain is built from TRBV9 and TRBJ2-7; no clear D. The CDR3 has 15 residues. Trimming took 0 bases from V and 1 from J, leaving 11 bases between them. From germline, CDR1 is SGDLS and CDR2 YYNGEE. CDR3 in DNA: TGTGCCAGCAGCGTAGCTCCAGGAACGTCCTACGAGCAGTACTTC. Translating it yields CASSVAPGTSYEQYF.

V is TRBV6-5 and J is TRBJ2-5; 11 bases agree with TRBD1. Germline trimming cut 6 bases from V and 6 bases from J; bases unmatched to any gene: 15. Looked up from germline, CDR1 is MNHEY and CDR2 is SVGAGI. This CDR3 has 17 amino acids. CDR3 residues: CASRRTGGAGGKQTQYF. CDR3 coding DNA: TGTGCCAGCAGACGGACAGGGGGCGCGGGGGGGAAACAGACCCAGTACTTC.

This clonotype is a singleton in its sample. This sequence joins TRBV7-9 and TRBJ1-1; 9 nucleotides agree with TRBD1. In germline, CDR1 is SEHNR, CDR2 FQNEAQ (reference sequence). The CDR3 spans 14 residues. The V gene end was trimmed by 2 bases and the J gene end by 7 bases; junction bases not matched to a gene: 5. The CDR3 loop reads CASSLSQGANEAFF. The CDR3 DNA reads TGTGCCAGCAGCTTATCACAGGGGGCCAATGAAGCTTTCTTT.

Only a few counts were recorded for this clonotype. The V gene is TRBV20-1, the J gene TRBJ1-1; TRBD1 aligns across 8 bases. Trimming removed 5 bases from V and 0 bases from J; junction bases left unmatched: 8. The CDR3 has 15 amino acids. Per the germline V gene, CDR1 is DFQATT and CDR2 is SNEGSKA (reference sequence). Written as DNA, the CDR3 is TGCAGTGCTCGGGATCCGGACAGGGTGAACACTGAAGCTTTCTTT. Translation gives CSARDPDRVNTEAFF.

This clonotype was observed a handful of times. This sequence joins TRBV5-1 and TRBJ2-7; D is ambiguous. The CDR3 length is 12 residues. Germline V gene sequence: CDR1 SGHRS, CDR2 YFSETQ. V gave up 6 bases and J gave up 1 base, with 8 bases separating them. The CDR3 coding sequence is TGCGCCAGCAAATCGTCGTCCTACGAGCAGTACTTC. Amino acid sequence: CASKSSSYEQYF. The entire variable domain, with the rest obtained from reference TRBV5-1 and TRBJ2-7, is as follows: KAGVTQTPRYLIKTRGQQVTLSCSPISGHRSVSWYQQTPGQGLQFLFEYFSETQRNKGNFPGRFSGRQFSNSRSEMNVSTLELGDSALYLCASKSSSYEQYFGPGTRLTVT.